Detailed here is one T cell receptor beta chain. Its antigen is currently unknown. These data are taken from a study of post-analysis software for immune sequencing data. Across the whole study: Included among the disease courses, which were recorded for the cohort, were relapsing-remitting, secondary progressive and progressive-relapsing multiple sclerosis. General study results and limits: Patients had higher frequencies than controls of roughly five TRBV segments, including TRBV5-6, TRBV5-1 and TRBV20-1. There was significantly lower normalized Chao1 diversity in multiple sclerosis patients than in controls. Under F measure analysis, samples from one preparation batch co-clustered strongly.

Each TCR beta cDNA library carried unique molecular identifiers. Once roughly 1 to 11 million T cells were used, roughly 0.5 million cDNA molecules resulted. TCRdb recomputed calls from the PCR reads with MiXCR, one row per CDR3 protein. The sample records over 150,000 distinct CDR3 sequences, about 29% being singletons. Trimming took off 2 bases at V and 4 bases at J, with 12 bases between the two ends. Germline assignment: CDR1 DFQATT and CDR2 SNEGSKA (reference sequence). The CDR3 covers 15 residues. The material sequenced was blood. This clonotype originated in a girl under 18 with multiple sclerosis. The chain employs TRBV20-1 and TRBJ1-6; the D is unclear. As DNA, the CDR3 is TGCAGTGCTAGACTAGCGGGCGATTATAATTCACCCCTCCACTTT. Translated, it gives CSARLAGDYNSPLHF.